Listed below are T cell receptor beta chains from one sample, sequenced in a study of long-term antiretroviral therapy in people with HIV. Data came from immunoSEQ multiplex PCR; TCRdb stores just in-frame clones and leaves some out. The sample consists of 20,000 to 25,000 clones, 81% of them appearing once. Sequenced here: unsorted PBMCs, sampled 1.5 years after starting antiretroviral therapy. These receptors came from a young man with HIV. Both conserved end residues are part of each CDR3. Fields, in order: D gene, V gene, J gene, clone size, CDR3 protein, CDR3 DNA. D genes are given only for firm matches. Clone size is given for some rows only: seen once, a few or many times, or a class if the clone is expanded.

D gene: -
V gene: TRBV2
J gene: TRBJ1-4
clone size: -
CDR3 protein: CASRRGDATNEKLFF
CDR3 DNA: TGTGCCAGCAGGAGGGGAGACGCAACTAATGAAAAACTGTTTTTT

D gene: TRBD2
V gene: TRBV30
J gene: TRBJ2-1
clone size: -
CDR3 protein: CAWSVERGNEQFF
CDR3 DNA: TGTGCCTGGAGTGTCGAGCGGGGTAATGAGCAGTTCTTC

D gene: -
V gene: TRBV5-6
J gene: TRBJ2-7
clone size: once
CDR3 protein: CASSSWAPFSYEQYF
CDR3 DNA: TGTGCCAGCAGCTCCTGGGCCCCTTTCTCCTACGAGCAGTACTTC

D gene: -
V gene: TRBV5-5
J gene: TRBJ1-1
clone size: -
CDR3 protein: CASSFTENTEAFF
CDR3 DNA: TGTGCCAGCAGCTTCACAGAGAACACTGAAGCTTTCTTT

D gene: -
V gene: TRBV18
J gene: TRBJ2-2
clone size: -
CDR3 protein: CASSPSRGSTGELFF
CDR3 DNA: TGTGCCAGCTCACCATCGAGGGGAAGCACCGGGGAGCTGTTTTTT

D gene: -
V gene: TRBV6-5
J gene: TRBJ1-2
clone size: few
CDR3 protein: CASSYSGRGSNYGYTF
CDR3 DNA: TGTGCCAGCAGTTACTCGGGCAGGGGAAGTAACTATGGCTACACCTTC

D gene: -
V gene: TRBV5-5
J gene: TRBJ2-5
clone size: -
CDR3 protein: CASSPDPQARQETQYF
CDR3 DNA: TGTGCCAGCAGCCCGGACCCTCAGGCGCGCCAAGAGACCCAGTACTTC

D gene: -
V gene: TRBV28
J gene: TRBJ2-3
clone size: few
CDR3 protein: CASSFTGEGADTQYF
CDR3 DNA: TGTGCCAGCAGTTTCACGGGGGAAGGGGCAGATACGCAGTATTTT

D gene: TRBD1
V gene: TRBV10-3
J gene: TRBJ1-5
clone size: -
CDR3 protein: CAIRGDRGKNQPQHF
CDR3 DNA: TGTGCCATCAGGGGGGACAGGGGTAAAAATCAGCCCCAGCATTTT

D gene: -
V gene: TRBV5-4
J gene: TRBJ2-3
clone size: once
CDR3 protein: CASSHFVSPRDTDTQYF
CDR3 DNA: TGTGCCAGCAGTCATTTCGTTTCTCCCAGAGACACAGATACGCAGTATTTT

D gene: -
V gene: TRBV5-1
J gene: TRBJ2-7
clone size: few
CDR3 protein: CASSPGTTSNYEQYF
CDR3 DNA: TGCGCCAGCAGCCCGGGGACAACCAGTAACTACGAGCAGTACTTC

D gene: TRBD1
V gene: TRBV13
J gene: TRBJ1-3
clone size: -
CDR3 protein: CASSIRQGEADF
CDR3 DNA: TGTGCCAGCAGCATAAGACAGGGTGAGGCGGATTTT

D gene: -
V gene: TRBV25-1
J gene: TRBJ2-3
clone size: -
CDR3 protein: CASSEVTARTDTQYF
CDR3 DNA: TGTGCCAGCAGTGAAGTGACAGCCCGCACAGATACGCAGTATTTT

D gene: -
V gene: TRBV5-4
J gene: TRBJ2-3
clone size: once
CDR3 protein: CASSLVDTADTQYF
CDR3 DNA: TGTGCCAGCAGCTTGGTAGACACCGCAGATACGCAGTATTTT

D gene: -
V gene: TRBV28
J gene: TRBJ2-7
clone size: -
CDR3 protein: CASRGSGRGPYEQYF
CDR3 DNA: TGTGCCAGCAGGGGGTCGGGACGGGGACCCTACGAGCAGTACTTC

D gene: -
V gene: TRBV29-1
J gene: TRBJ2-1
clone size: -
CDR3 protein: CSVEASGWANNEQFF
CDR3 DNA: TGCAGCGTTGAAGCCTCCGGGTGGGCGAACAATGAGCAGTTCTTC

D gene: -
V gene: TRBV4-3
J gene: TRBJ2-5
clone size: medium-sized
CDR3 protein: CASSPRVTGAQETQYF
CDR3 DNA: TGCGCCAGCAGCCCCCGCGTAACGGGAGCTCAAGAGACCCAGTACTTC

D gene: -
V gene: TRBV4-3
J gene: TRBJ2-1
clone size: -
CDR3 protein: CASSQGVIADEQFF
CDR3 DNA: TGCGCCAGCAGCCAAGGGGTAATAGCGGATGAGCAGTTCTTC

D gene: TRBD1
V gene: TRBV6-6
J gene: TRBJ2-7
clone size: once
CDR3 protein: CASSSGQGFSYEQYF
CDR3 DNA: TGTGCCAGCAGTTCGGGACAGGGATTCAGCTACGAGCAGTACTTC

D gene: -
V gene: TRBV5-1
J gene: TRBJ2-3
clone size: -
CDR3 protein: CASSLGSRGGTDTQYF
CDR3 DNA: TGCGCCAGCAGCTTGGGGTCCCGGGGTGGCACAGATACGCAGTATTTT

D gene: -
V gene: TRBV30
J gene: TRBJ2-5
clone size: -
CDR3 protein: CAWSGGTDQETQYF
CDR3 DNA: TGTGCCTGGAGCGGCGGGACAGACCAAGAGACCCAGTACTTC

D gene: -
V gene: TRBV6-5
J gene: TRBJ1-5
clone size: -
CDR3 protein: CAHRDLDQPQHF
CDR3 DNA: TGTGCCCACAGGGATTTGGATCAGCCCCAGCATTTT

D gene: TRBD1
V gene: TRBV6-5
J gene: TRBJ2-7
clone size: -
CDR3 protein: CACSQGESYEQYF
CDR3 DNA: TGTGCCTGTTCACAGGGGGAGTCCTACGAGCAGTACTTC

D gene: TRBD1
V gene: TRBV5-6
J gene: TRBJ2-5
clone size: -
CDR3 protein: CASSNRQGVRETQYF
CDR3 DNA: TGTGCCAGCAGCAACCGACAGGGGGTGAGGGAGACCCAGTACTTC

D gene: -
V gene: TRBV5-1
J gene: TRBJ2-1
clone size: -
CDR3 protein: CASSLVPGVNNEQFF
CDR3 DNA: TGCGCCAGCAGCTTGGTCCCGGGAGTTAACAATGAGCAGTTCTTC

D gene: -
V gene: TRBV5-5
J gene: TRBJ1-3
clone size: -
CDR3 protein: CASSLSYSGNTIYF
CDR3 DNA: TGTGCCAGCAGCTTAAGCTATTCTGGAAACACCATATATTTT

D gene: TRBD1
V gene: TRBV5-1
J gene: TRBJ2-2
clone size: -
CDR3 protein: CASSVRQGSGELFF
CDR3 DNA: TGCGCCAGCAGCGTCAGACAGGGATCCGGGGAGCTGTTTTTT

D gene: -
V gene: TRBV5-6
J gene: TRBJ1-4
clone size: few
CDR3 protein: CASRVRALFF
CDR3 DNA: TGTGCCAGCAGGGTGAGAGCCCTGTTTTTT

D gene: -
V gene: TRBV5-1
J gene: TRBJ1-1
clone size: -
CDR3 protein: CASSFRQGFAVGNTEAFF
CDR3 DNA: TGCGCCAGCAGCTTTCGTCAGGGTTTCGCGGTTGGGAACACTGAAGCTTTCTTT

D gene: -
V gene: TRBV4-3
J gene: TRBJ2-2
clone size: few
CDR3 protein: CASSQDLVPERELFF
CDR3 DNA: TGCGCCAGCAGCCAAGATCTGGTCCCCGAAAGGGAGCTGTTTTTT

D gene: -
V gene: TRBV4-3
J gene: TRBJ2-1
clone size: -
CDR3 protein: CASSQDWAGYNEQFF
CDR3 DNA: TGCGCCAGCAGCCAAGATTGGGCAGGTTACAATGAGCAGTTCTTC

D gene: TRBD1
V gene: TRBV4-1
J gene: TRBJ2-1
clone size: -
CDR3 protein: CASRSSRDREEQFF
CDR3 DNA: TGCGCCAGCAGGAGCAGCCGGGACAGGGAGGAGCAGTTCTTC

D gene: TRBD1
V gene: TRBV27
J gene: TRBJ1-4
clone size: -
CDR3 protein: CASRGQNNEKLFF
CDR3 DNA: TGTGCCAGCAGGGGACAGAATAATGAAAAACTGTTTTTT

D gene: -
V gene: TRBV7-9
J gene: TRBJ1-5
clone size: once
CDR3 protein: CASSSLLGPQHF
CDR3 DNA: TGTGCCAGCAGCTCGCTCTTGGGGCCCCAGCATTTT

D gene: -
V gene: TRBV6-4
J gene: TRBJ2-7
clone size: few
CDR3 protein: CASSQDYPGEQYF
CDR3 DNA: TGTGCCAGCAGTCAGGACTACCCAGGGGAGCAGTACTTC

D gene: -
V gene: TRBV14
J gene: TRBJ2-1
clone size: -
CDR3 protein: CASSPPRTPNYNEQFF
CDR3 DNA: TGTGCCAGCAGCCCACCTCGGACTCCGAACTACAATGAGCAGTTCTTC

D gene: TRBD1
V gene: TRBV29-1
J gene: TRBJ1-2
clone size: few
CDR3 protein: CSIPGGSGYTF
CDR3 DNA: TGCAGCATACCAGGGGGAAGTGGCTACACCTTC

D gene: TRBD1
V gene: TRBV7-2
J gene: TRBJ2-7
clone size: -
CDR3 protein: CASSLGGAGGLYEQYF
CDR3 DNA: TGTGCCAGCAGCTTAGGGGGTGCAGGGGGCCTGTACGAGCAGTACTTC

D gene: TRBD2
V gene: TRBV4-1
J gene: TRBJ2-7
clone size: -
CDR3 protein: CASSRQTSGRLYEQYF
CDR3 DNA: TGCGCCAGCAGCCGACAAACTAGCGGGAGGTTATACGAGCAGTACTTC

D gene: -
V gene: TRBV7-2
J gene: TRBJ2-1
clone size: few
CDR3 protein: CASSLAQSSYNEQFF
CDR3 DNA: TGTGCCAGCAGCTTAGCCCAAAGCTCCTACAATGAGCAGTTCTTC